A selection of T cell receptor beta chains follows, all from one sample in a study of T cell responses to AZD1222 COVID-19 vaccine. Using immunoSEQ multiplex PCR, the repertoire was profiled, and TCRdb retains in-frame clones only, with some absent. The data show over 85,000 clones, roughly nine tenths seen once. Sequencing was performed on peripheral blood, taken on day 0 of AZD1222 vaccination. The receptor source for this set is an adult in good health. CDR3s include the opening cysteine and the closing phenylalanine or tryptophan. Each record gives: V gene, CDR3 length, CDR3 protein.

v_gene: TRBV6-1; len: 16; CDR3aa: CASSVPQGGLNTEAFF
v_gene: TRBV3-1/TRBV3-2; len: 12; CDR3aa: CASSQSGQTQYF
v_gene: TRBV5-1; len: 16; CDR3aa: CASRLGLAGSYNEQFF
v_gene: TRBV7-9; len: 13; CDR3aa: CASSVVGGGGYTF
v_gene: TRBV5-6; len: 16; CDR3aa: CASSPGGQGRLHEQYF
v_gene: TRBV27; len: 12; CDR3aa: CASSYSYNEQFF
v_gene: TRBV7-8; len: 12; CDR3aa: CASSYVSSGYTF
v_gene: TRBV12-3/TRBV12-4; len: 11; CDR3aa: CASSLYEKLFF
v_gene: TRBV14; len: 16; CDR3aa: CASSLRLAGGLETQYF
v_gene: TRBV5-1; len: 14; CDR3aa: CASRWGSGTGELFF
v_gene: TRBV15; len: 16; CDR3aa: CATSSGTTQSNQPQHF
v_gene: TRBV6-5; len: 12; CDR3aa: CASKGNSYEQYF
v_gene: TRBV6-9; len: 16; CDR3aa: CAGRDRGFSYNSPLHF
v_gene: TRBV29-1; len: 13; CDR3aa: CSVADRGLQPQHF
v_gene: TRBV5-1; len: 19; CDR3aa: CASSSGATSGRRAYNEQFF
v_gene: TRBV27; len: 15; CDR3aa: CASSFLSGSAGEQYF
v_gene: TRBV27; len: 14; CDR3aa: CASSIQGTHEKLFF
v_gene: TRBV20-1; len: 14; CDR3aa: CSASRTGGHQPQHF
v_gene: TRBV10-2; len: 14; CDR3aa: CASILAANTGELFF
v_gene: TRBV6-5; len: 16; CDR3aa: CASSYLTRTGGREQYF